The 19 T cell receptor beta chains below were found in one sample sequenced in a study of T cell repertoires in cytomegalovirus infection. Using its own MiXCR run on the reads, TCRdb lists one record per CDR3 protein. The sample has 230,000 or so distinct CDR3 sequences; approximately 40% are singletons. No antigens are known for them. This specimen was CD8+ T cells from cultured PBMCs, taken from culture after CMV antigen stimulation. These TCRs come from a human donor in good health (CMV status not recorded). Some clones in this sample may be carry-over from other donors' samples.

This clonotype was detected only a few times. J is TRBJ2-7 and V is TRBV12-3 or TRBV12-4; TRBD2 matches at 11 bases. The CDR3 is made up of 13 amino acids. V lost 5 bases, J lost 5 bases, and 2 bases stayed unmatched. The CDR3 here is CASSGLAGNEQYF. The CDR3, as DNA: TGTGCCAGCAGTGGACTAGCGGGCAACGAGCAGTACTTC.

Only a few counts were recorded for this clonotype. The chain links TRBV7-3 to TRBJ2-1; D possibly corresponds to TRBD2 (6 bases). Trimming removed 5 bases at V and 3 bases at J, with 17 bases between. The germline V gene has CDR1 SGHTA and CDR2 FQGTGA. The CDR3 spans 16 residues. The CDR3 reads CASSQTLVRDYNEQFF. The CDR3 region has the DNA TGTGCCAGCAGCCAGACCCTGGTGCGGGACTACAATGAGCAGTTCTTC.

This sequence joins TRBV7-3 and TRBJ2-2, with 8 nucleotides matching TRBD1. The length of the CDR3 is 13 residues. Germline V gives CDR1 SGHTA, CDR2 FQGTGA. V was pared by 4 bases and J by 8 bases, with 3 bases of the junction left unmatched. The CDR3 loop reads CASSSTGGGELFF. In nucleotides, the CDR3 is TGTGCCAGCAGCTCAACAGGGGGAGGGGAGCTGTTTTTT.

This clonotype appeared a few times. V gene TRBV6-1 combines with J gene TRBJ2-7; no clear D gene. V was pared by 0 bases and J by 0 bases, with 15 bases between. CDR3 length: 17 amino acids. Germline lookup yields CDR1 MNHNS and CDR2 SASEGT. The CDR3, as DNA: TGTGCCAGCAGTGAAGCGCAAATGGGCAGCCTCTCCTACGAGCAGTACTTC. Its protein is CASSEAQMGSLSYEQYF.

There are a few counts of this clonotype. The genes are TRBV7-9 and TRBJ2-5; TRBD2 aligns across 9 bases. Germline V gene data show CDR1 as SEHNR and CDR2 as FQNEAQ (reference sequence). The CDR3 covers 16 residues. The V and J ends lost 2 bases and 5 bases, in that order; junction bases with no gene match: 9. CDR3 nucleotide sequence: TGTGCCAGCAGCTTAACATCCGGGACTAGCAGGGAGACCCAGTACTTC. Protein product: CASSLTSGTSRETQYF.

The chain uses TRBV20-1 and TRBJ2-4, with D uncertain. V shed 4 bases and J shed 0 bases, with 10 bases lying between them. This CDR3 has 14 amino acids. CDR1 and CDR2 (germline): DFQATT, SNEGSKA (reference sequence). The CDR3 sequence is CSATPRIAKNIQYF. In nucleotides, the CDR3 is TGCAGTGCTACCCCTAGAATAGCCAAAAACATTCAGTACTTC.

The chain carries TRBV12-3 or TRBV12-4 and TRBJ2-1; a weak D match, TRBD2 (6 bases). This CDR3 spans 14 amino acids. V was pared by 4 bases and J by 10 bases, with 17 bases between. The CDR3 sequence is CASSSAALRGEQFF. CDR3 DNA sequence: TGTGCCAGCAGTTCAGCGGCCCTACGGGGGGAGCAGTTCTTC.

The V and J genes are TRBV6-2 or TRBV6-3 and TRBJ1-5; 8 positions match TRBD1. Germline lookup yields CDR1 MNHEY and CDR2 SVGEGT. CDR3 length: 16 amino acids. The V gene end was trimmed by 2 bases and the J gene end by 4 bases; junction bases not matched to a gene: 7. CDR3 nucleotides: TGTGCCAGCAGTTACCTCGGACAGGGAGCTAATCAGCCCCAGCATTTT. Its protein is CASSYLGQGANQPQHF.

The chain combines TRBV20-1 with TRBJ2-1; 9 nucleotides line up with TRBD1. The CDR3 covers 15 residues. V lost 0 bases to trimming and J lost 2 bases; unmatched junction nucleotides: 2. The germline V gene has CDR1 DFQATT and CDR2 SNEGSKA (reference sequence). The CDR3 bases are TGCAGTGCTAGAGATCGACAGGGGGCCTACAATGAGCAGTTCTTC. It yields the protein CSARDRQGAYNEQFF.

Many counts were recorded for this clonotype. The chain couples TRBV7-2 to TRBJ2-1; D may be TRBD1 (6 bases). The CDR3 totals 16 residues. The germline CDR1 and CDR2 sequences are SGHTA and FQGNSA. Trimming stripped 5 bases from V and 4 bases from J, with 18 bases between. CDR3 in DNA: TGTGCCAGCAGCCTCCCGTGGGGGCGGCAATACAATGAGCAGTTCTTC. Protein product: CASSLPWGRQYNEQFF.

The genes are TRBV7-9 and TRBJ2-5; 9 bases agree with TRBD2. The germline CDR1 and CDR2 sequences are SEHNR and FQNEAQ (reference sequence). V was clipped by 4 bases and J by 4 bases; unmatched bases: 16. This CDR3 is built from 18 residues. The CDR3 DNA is TGTGCCAGCAGCTCCACCTGGGCGTTGCGGGGGGGCCTAGAGACCCAGTACTTC. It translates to CASSSTWALRGGLETQYF.

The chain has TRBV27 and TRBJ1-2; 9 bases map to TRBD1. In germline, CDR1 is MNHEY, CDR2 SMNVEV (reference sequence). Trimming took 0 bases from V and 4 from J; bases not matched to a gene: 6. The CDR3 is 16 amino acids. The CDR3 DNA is TGTGCCAGCAGTTTATCGGGGGGACAGGGTTCCTATGGCTACACCTTC. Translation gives CASSLSGGQGSYGYTF.

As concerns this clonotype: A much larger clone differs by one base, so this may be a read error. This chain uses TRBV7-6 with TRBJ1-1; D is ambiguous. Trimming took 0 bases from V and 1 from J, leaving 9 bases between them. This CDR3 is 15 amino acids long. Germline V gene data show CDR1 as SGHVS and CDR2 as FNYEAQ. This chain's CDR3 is CASSLARGENTEAFF. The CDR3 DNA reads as TGTGCCAGCAGCTTAGCGAGAGGCGAGAACACTGAAGCTTTCTTT.

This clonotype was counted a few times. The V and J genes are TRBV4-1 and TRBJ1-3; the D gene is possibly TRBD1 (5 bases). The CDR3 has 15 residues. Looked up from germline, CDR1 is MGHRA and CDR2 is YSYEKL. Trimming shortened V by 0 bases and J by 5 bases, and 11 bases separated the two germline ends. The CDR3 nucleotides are TGCGCCAGCAGCCAAGATCACGCAGGGAGAAACACCATATATTTT. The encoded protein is CASSQDHAGRNTIYF.

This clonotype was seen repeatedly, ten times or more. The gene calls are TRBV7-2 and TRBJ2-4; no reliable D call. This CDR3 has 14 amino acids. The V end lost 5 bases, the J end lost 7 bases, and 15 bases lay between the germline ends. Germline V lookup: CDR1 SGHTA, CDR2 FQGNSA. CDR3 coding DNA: TGTGCCAGCAGCCCCCGGTTAGGCTCTAACATTCAGTACTTC. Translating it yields CASSPRLGSNIQYF.

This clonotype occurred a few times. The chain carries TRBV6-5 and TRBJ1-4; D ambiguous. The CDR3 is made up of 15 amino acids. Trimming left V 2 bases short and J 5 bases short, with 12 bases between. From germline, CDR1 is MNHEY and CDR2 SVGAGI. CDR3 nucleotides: TGTGCCAGCAGTTACACGCGGAGGCCAAATGAAAAACTGTTTTTT. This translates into CASSYTRRPNEKLFF.

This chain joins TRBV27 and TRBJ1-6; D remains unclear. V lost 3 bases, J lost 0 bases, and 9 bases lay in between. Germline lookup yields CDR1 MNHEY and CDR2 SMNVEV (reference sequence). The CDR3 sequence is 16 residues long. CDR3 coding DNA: TGTGCCAGCAGTTTGCTCTCTAGCTCCTATAATTCACCCCTCCACTTT. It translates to CASSLLSSSYNSPLHF.

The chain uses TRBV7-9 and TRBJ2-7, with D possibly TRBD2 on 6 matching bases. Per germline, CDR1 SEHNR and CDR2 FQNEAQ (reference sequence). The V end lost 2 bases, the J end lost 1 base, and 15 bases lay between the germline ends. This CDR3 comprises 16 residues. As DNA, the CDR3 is TGTGCCAGCAGCTTATCTGCGGGGCCGAGATCCTACGAGCAGTACTTC. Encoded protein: CASSLSAGPRSYEQYF. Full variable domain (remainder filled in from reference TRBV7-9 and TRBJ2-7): DTGVSQNPRHKITKRGQNVTFRCDPISEHNRLYWYRQTLGQGPEFLTYFQNEAQLEKSRLLSDRFSAERPKGSFSTLEIQRTEQGDSAMYLCASSLSAGPRSYEQYFGPGTRLTVT.

The CDR3 reads CASSNRQLNEKLFF. The DNA for the CDR3 is TGTGCCAGCAGCAACCGACAGCTTAATGAAAAACTGTTTTTT. V is TRBV7-4 and J is TRBJ1-4, with D possibly being TRBD1 (5 bases). Trimming stripped 5 bases from V and 4 bases from J, with 11 bases between. The CDR3 runs 14 residues. CDR1 is SGHVT, CDR2 SQSDAQ, per germline.